These T cell receptor beta chains were read from a single sample in a study of blood T cells in healthy people across ages. TCRdb re-called the 5' RACE reads with MiXCR, one entry per CDR3 protein. The table shows some 1.5 million distinct CDR3 sequences, with 35% to 45% occurring only once. Sequencing used blood. Receptor source: a woman between 18 and 30 years old in good health. The CDR3 runs from the conserved cysteine through the conserved F or W. D genes are given only for firm matches. Clone size is stated in some rows and not others, as once, few, many or a class when expanded.

-,TRBV12-3/TRBV12-4,once,TRBJ1-5,CASSSRDSFNPPQHF,TGTGCCAGCAGTTCGCGGGACTCTTTCAATCCGCCCCAGCATTTT
-,TRBV27,-,TRBJ1-4,CASSLSGVVEKLFF,TGTGCCAGCAGTTTATCAGGGGTGGTAGAAAAACTGTTTTTT
-,TRBV20-1,-,TRBJ2-1,CSARDLREIRGEQFF,TGCAGTGCTAGAGATTTACGGGAGATTCGGGGTGAGCAGTTCTTC
TRBD2,TRBV29-1,-,TRBJ2-1,CSADRLASNEQFF,TGCAGCGCAGACCGACTAGCGTCTAATGAGCAGTTCTTC
-,TRBV29-1,-,TRBJ1-3,CSVSDSLGNTIYF,TGCAGCGTTTCGGACAGTCTGGGAAACACCATATATTTT
-,TRBV6-2/TRBV6-3,once,TRBJ2-7,CAGSYGTFIVGSYEQYF,TGTGCCGGCAGTTACGGAACGTTTATCGTTGGCTCCTACGAGCAGTACTTC
-,TRBV20-1,-,TRBJ2-7,CSANRGGFYEQYF,TGCAGTGCTAACAGGGGGGGGTTCTACGAGCAGTACTTC
-,TRBV6-5,-,TRBJ2-1,CASSYSRMRGRGFANEQFF,TGTGCCAGCAGTTACTCTAGGATGCGGGGAAGGGGATTTGCAAATGAGCAGTTCTTC
TRBD1,TRBV30,many,TRBJ1-2,CAWSVRQGKSYGYTF,TGTGCCTGGAGTGTACGACAGGGGAAGAGCTATGGCTACACCTTC
TRBD2,TRBV20-1,-,TRBJ2-7,CSGAVRRESYEQYF,TGCAGTGGCGCCGTTCGGCGGGAGTCCTACGAGCAGTACTTC
-,TRBV12-3/TRBV12-4,few,TRBJ1-3,CAGRPISGNTIYF,TGTGCCGGGAGACCTATCTCTGGAAACACCATATATTTT
-,TRBV29-1,-,TRBJ1-2,CSVAQGIYYGYTF,TGCAGCGTTGCTCAGGGGATTTACTATGGCTACACCTTC
TRBD2,TRBV20-1,-,TRBJ2-5,CSAREGASGTKETQYF,TGCAGTGCTAGAGAGGGGGCTAGCGGGACAAAAGAGACCCAGTACTTC
-,TRBV20-1,-,TRBJ1-1,CSARDGRGGTEAFF,TGCAGTGCTAGAGATGGTAGGGGGGGAACTGAAGCTTTCTTT
TRBD1,TRBV12-3/TRBV12-4,many,TRBJ2-1,CASRRQGAGNEQFF,TGTGCCAGCAGGAGACAGGGGGCGGGAAATGAGCAGTTCTTC
-,TRBV20-1,-,TRBJ1-1,CSARGRGGAFF,TGCAGTGCTAGAGGAAGAGGGGGAGCTTTCTTT
TRBD2,TRBV20-1,few,TRBJ2-5,CSARGLAGEETQYF,TGCAGTGCTAGAGGACTAGCGGGGGAAGAGACCCAGTACTTC
-,TRBV5-1,-,TRBJ2-5,CASSLADPTEQYF,TGCGCCAGCAGCTTGGCGGACCCTACGGAGCAGTACTTC
-,TRBV20-1,-,TRBJ2-4,CSANDVRLINKNIQYF,TGCAGTGCTAATGATGTCCGACTAATAAACAAAAACATTCAGTACTTC
TRBD1,TRBV4-1,few,TRBJ2-1,CASSQDSRGQGNEQFF,TGCGCCAGCAGCCAAGATTCCAGGGGGCAGGGCAATGAGCAGTTCTTC
TRBD2,TRBV27,-,TRBJ2-1,CASRRSGRASYNEQFF,TGTGCCAGCAGACGCAGCGGGAGGGCGTCCTACAATGAGCAGTTCTTC
TRBD1,TRBV18,-,TRBJ2-7,CASSGTGGHEQYF,TGTGCCAGCTCAGGAACAGGGGGCCACGAGCAGTACTTC
-,TRBV7-9,-,TRBJ2-7,CASSLVYGDNEQYF,TGTGCCAGCAGCTTAGTGTACGGGGACAATGAGCAGTACTTC
-,TRBV6-2/TRBV6-3,-,TRBJ2-1,CASNPFGWANEQFF,TGTGCCAGCAATCCCTTCGGGTGGGCGAATGAGCAGTTCTTC
-,TRBV20-1,-,TRBJ1-1,CSALTNTEAFF,TGCAGTGCCCTAACGAACACTGAAGCTTTCTTT
-,TRBV19,-,TRBJ2-1,CASSIGGGGTYNEQFF,TGTGCCAGTAGTATAGGTGGAGGGGGCACCTACAATGAGCAGTTCTTC
TRBD1,TRBV5-1,-,TRBJ1-6,CASSLNPRGQGNSPLHF,TGCGCCAGCAGCTTAAACCCCCGGGGACAGGGTAATTCACCCCTCCACTTT
-,TRBV7-9,once,TRBJ1-2,CASSMDRELGNGYTF,TGTGCCAGCAGCATGGATCGGGAGCTCGGCAATGGCTACACCTTC
-,TRBV20-1,-,TRBJ2-7,CSARRGTSYEQYF,TGCAGTGCTAGGCGTGGGACATCCTACGAGCAGTACTTC
-,TRBV4-2,-,TRBJ2-4,CASIQGLAKNIQYF,TGTGCCAGCATCCAGGGGCTAGCCAAAAACATTCAGTACTTC
TRBD2,TRBV28,few,TRBJ2-7,CASSKLAGDYEQYF,TGTGCCAGCAGCAAACTAGCGGGAGACTACGAGCAGTACTTC
-,TRBV30,few,TRBJ2-4,CAWRGNVGHIQYF,TGTGCCTGGAGGGGTAACGTAGGCCACATTCAGTACTTC
-,TRBV3-1,few,TRBJ2-7,CASSQDRQISYEQYF,TGTGCCAGCAGCCAAGACCGGCAGATCTCCTACGAGCAGTACTTC
-,TRBV7-8,few,TRBJ2-3,CASSLDSDTDTQYF,TGTGCCAGCAGCTTGGACAGTGACACAGATACGCAGTATTTT
-,TRBV7-9,-,TRBJ1-1,CASSPGVDGTEAFF,TGTGCCAGCAGCCCCGGGGTTGACGGCACTGAAGCTTTCTTT
TRBD2,TRBV4-1,few,TRBJ2-7,CASGLAGGSSYEQYF,TGCGCCAGCGGACTAGCGGGGGGGAGCTCCTACGAGCAGTACTTC
-,TRBV20-1,-,TRBJ1-2,CSARDPQRDGYTF,TGCAGTGCTAGAGATCCGCAGAGGGATGGCTACACCTTC
-,TRBV29-1,many,TRBJ2-3,CSVRLNFFPTDTQYF,TGCAGCGTTCGACTCAATTTTTTCCCCACAGATACGCAGTATTTT
TRBD2,TRBV5-6,-,TRBJ2-7,CASSMTSGSYDEQYF,TGTGCCAGCAGCATGACTAGCGGGAGCTACGATGAGCAGTACTTC
TRBD1,TRBV29-1,few,TRBJ2-3,CSVDGTAATDTQYF,TGCAGCGTTGACGGGACAGCGGCCACAGATACGCAGTATTTT
TRBD2,TRBV7-2,-,TRBJ2-3,CASSRLAGVSADTQYF,TGTGCCAGCAGCCGACTAGCGGGAGTAAGTGCAGATACGCAGTATTTT
-,TRBV6-1,-,TRBJ1-6,CATGSPLHF,TGTGCCACCGGTTCACCCCTCCACTTT
-,TRBV4-3,few,TRBJ1-2,CASSQAGQPYGYTF,TGCGCCAGCAGCCAAGCCGGACAGCCCTATGGCTACACCTTC
-,TRBV7-2,-,TRBJ2-5,CASSLNVPSPQETRYF,TGTGCCAGCAGCTTAAATGTTCCATCCCCGCAAGAGACCCGGTACTTC
TRBD1,TRBV28,few,TRBJ2-1,CASRVDRANEQFF,TGTGCCAGCAGGGTGGACAGGGCCAATGAGCAGTTCTTC
TRBD1,TRBV20-1,-,TRBJ2-7,CSAQFGTVNNEQYF,TGCAGTGCCCAATTCGGGACAGTAAACAATGAGCAGTACTTC
-,TRBV5-8,-,TRBJ1-2,CASSYTGTPDSYGYTF,TGTGCCAGCAGCTATACCGGGACGCCCGATTCCTATGGCTACACCTTC